This T cell receptor beta chain originates from a study of CD8+ T cells in alopecia areata. RNA extraction was followed by reverse transcription into cDNA, which acted as the sequencing template. Assay: immunoSEQ multiplex PCR; the TCRdb copy retains only in-frame clones and omits some. Found here are over 200,000 clones, 50% to 65% of them singletons; the top ten hold approximately 0.44%. From PBMCs, CD4+ and CD8+ T cells were sorted. This sequence originates from a human donor with alopecia areata. The sequencing here drew on CD4+ T cells sorted from blood, taken at week 0.

The CDR3 DNA is TGCGCCAGCAGCTTACGGGGTGCTAGCACAGATACGCAGTATTTT. This codes for CASSLRGASTDTQYF. This chain joins TRBV5-1 and TRBJ2-3, with a weak D call TRBD2 (5 bases). V gave up 2 bases and J gave up 0 bases, with 10 bases separating them. Germline CDR1 and CDR2: SGHRS and YFSETQ. This CDR3 has 15 residues.